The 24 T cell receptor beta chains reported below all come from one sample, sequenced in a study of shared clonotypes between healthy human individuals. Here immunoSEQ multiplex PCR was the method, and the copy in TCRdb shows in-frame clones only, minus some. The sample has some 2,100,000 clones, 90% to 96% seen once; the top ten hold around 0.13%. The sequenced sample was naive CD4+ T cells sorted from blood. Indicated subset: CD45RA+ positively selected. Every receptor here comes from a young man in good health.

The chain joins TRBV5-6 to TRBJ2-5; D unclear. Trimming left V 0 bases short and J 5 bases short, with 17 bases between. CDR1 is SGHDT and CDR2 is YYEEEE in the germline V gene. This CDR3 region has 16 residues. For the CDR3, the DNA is TGTGCCAGCAGCTTGGATCCGGGCCTGTTGAGGGAGACCCAGTACTTC. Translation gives CASSLDPGLLRETQYF.

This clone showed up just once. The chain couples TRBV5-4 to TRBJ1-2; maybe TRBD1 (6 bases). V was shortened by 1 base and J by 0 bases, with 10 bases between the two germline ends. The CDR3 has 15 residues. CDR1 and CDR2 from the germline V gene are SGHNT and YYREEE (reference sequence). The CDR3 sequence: CASSLTGIANYGYTF. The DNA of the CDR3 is TGTGCCAGCAGCTTGACAGGGATCGCTAACTATGGCTACACCTTC. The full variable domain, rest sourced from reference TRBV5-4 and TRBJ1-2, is ETGVTQSPTHLIKTRGQQVTLRCSSQSGHNTVSWYQQALGQGPQFIFQYYREEENGRGNFPPRFSGLQFPNYSSELNVNALELDDSALYLCASSLTGIANYGYTFGSGTRLTVV.

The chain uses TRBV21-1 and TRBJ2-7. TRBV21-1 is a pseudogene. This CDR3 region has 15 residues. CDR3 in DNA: TGTGCCAGCAGCAAACCCAAGACTGCAGGCTACGAGCAGTACTTC. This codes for CASSKPKTAGYEQYF.

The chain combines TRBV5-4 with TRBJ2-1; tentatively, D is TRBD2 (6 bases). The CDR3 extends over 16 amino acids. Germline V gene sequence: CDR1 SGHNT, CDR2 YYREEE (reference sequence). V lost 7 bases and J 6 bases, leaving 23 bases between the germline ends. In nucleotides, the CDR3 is TGTGCCAGCCGTCCTAAGAGCCGGGACTGGTCCAATGAGCAGTTCTTC. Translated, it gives CASRPKSRDWSNEQFF.

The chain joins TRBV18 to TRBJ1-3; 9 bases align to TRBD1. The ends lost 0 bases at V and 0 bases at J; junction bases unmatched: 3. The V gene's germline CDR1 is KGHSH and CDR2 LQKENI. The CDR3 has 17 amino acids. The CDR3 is CASSPPTGGPSGNTIYF. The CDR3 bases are TGTGCCAGCTCACCACCGACAGGGGGACCCTCTGGAAACACCATATATTTT.

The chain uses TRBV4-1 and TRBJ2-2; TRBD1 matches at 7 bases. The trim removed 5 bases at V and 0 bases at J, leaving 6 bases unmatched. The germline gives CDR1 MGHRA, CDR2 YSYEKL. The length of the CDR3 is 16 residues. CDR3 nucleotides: TGCGCCAGCAGCTCTCAGACAGGGACGAACACCGGGGAGCTGTTTTTT. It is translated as CASSSQTGTNTGELFF.

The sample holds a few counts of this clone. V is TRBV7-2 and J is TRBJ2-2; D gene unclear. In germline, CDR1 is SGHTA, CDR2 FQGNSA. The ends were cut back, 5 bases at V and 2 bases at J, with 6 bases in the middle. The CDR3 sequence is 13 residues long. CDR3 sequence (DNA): TGTGCCAGCAGCGCGTCAAACACCGGGGAGCTGTTTTTT. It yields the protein CASSASNTGELFF.

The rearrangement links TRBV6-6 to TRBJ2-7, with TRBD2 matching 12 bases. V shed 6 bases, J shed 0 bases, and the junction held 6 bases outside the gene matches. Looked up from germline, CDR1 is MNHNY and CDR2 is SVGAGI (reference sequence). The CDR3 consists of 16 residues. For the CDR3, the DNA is TGTGCCAGCAGCACACTAGCGGGAGGTGTCTCCTACGAGCAGTACTTC. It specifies CASSTLAGGVSYEQYF.

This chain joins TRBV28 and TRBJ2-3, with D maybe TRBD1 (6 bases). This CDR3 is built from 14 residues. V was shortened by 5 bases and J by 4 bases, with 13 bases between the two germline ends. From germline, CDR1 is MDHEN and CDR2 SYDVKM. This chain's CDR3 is CASSSQGMSDTQYF. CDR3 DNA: TGTGCCAGCAGTAGCCAGGGGATGTCAGATACGCAGTATTTT.

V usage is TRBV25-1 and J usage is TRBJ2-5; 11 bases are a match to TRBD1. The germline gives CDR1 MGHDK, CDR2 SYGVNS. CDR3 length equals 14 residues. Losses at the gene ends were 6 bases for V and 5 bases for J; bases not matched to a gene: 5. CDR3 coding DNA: TGTGCCAGCAGGGGACAGGGGGGGAAGGAGACCCAGTACTTC. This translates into CASRGQGGKETQYF.

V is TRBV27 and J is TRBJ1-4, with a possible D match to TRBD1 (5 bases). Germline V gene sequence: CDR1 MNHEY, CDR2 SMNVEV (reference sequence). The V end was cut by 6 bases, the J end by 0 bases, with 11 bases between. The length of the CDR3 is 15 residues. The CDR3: CASRPGTATNEKLFF. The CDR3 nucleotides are TGTGCCAGCAGACCTGGGACGGCAACTAATGAAAAACTGTTTTTT.

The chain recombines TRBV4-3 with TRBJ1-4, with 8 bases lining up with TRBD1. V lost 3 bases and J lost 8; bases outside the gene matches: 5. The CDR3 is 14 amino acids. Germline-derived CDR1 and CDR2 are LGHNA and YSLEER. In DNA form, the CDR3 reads TGCGCCAGCAGCCAGAGGACAGGGTCGGAAAAACTGTTTTTT. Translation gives CASSQRTGSEKLFF.

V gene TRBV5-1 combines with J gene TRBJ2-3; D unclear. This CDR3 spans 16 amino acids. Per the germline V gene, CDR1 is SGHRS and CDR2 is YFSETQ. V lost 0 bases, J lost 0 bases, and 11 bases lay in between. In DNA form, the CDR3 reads TGCGCCAGCAGCTTGGACGGCGTCTTAAGCACAGATACGCAGTATTTT. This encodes CASSLDGVLSTDTQYF.

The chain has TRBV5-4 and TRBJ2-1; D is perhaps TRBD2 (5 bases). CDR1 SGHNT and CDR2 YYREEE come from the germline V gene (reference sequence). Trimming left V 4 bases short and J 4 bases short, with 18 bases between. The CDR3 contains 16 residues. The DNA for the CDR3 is TGTGCCAGCAGCCGGGGTCCATTGGAAAGATACAATGAGCAGTTCTTC. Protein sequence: CASSRGPLERYNEQFF.

The CDR3 coding sequence is TGTGCCAGCAGCCCCCTAGCGGGAACCCAGTACTTC. Protein: CASSPLAGTQYF. This chain links TRBV7-2 with TRBJ2-5, with 9 bases that match TRBD2. Germline values: CDR1 SGHTA, CDR2 FQGNSA. V lost 5 bases to trimming and J lost 8 bases; unmatched junction nucleotides: 3. This CDR3 has 12 residues. Drawing the rest from reference TRBV7-2 and TRBJ2-5, the complete variable domain is GAGVSQSPSNKVTEKGKDVELRCDPISGHTALYWYRQSLGQGLEFLIYFQGNSAPDKSGLPSDRFSAERTGGSVSTLTIQRTQQEDSAVYLCASSPLAGTQYFGPGTRLLVL.

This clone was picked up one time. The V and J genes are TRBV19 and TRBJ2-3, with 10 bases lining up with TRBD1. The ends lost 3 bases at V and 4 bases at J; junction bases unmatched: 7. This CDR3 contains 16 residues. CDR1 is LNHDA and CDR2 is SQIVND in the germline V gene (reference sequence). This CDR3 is CASSIGDRGMPDTQYF. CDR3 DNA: TGTGCCAGTAGTATCGGGGACAGGGGAATGCCAGATACGCAGTATTTT.

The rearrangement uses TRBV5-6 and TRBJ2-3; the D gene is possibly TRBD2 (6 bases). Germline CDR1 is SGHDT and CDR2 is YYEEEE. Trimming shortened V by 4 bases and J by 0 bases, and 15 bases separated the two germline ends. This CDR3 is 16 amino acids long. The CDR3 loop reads CASSLIGGFSTDTQYF. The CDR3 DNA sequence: TGTGCCAGCAGCCTTATTGGGGGGTTTAGCACAGATACGCAGTATTTT.

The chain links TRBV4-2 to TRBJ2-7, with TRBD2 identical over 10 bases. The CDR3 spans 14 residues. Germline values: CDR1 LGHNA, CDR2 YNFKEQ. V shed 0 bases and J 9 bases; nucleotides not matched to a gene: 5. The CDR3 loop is CASSQDSRTSGQYF. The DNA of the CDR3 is TGTGCCAGCAGCCAAGATTCGAGGACTAGCGGGCAGTACTTC.

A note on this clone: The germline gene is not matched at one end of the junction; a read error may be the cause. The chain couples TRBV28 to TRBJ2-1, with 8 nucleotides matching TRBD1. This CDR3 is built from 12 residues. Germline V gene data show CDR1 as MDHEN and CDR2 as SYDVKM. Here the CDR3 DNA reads TGTGCCAGCAGTTTAGGGACAGGTGAGCGGTTCTTC. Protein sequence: CASSLGTGERFF.

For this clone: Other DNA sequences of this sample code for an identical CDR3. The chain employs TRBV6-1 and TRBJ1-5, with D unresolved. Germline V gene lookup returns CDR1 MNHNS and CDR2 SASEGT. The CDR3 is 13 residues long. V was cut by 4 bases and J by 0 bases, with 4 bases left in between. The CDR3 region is CASSVTSNQPQHF. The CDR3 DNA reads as TGTGCCAGCAGTGTTACTAGCAATCAGCCCCAGCATTTT.

The CDR3 DNA follows: TGTGCCAGCAGTTCCGAAGTCTACGAGCAGTACTTC. Translating it yields CASSSEVYEQYF. This chain joins TRBV28 and TRBJ2-7; D remains unclear. Trimming took off 4 bases at V and 3 bases at J, with 7 bases between the two ends. The CDR3 is 12 amino acids. Per germline, CDR1 MDHEN and CDR2 SYDVKM.

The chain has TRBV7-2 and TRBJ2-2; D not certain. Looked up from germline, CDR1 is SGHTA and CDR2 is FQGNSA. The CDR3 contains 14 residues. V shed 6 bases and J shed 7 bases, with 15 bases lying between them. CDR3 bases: TGTGCCAGCAGGACGAATCCCTCCTACGGGGAGCTGTTTTTT. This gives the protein CASRTNPSYGELFF.

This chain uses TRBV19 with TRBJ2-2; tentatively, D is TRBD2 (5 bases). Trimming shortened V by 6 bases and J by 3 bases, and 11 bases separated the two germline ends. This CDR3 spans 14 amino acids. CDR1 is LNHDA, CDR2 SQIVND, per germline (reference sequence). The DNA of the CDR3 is TGTGCCAGTAGAAGCCAGGAGGACACCGGGGAGCTGTTTTTT. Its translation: CASRSQEDTGELFF.

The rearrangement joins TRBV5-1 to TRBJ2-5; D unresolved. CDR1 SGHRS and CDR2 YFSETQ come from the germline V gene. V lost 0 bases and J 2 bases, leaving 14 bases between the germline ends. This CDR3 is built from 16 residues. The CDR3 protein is CASSLGMGAKQETQYF. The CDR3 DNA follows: TGCGCCAGCAGCTTGGGGATGGGTGCGAAGCAAGAGACCCAGTACTTC.